This entry concerns a single T cell receptor (beta chain). Its antigen is currently not known. Base qualities are not provided; no much larger clone lies one nucleotide away. The data were taken from a study of immune cell composition in non-small cell lung cancer (dated by TCRdb to 2015 to 2018). For the wider study: Histologic subtype, mainly lung adenocarcinoma or squamous cell carcinoma, was assigned on the basis of H&E together with p63, CK5, Napsin A and TTF-1 immunohistochemistry. Adaptive Biotechnologies TCR-beta sequencing was carried out on some 32 paired NSCLC tumour and non-adjacent lung specimens, as well as on 26 tumour-only specimens. Supplementary cohort #1 consisted of 10 lung adenocarcinoma cases with paired tumour/lung TCR-beta sequencing and with TIL populations generated to assess tumour reactivity. The subtype comparisons left out a handful of tumour specimens with TCR-beta data because those specimens were rare histological subtypes.

General study outcomes and caveats: Across ten to eleven adenocarcinoma cases, the maximal tumour-associated clone frequency showed a strong correlation with TIL tumour reactivity, but overall clonality showed no such correlation. Only 10 or so cases were included in the reactivity cohort, and sequence sharing between tumour-reactive clones and the dominant in vivo tumour-associated clones was not shown. Tumour-associated clones >0.5% occurred in nearly half of NSCLC cases: about 33% of adenocarcinomas versus around 80% of squamous carcinomas. Smoking pack-years did not significantly correlate with tumour TCR-beta clonality.

TCR-beta CDR3 regions were amplified from genomic DNA by a two-step multiplex PCR, with the second step adding Illumina-compatible adaptors. TCR-beta immunosequencing was performed on an Illumina platform as a commercial immunoSEQ service. Turning to the authors' computational methods: Repertoires were described by productive clonality and by Top 10 Clones, which is the percentage of T-cell templates coming from the ten most frequent sequences. Values for productive clonality spanned 0 to 1, where a value of 1 indicated a monoclonal population. Using log10 scatter plots, tumour-associated clones were identified as sequences that made up at least 0.1% of tumour T-cell templates yet were absent from the matched non-adjacent lung. Analyses were done in GraphPad Prism7 and R, with Student's t-tests for two-group comparisons, ANOVA for stages, and linear regression for relationships. TCRdb mirrors the immuneACCESS table, restricted to in-frame sequences. Some clones are absent from its copies; in checked studies, under half trace to an unresolved V gene, and the reason for the others is unknown. V and J calls and clone size are given by that table; D and trimming were obtained from the DNA. The sample table contains several thousand clones; only one count was recorded for roughly two thirds of them. The ten largest account for 20% to 25% of the sample.

The germline V gene encodes CDR1 SGHVS and CDR2 FQNEAQ. From the cysteine up to the phenylalanine, the CDR3 has a length of 15 residues. Just CDR3 DNA is preserved here, 45 bases in frame from base 1. Deletion took 2 bases off V and 5 bases off J, with a span of 15 bases between the germline ends. Normal lung samples came from the same patient and were non-adjacent lung tissue collected as far from the tumour as possible, with a minimum distance of 3 cm. Frozen aliquots of unsorted single-cell suspensions were used for genomic DNA extraction with the QIAamp DNA kit. Tissues arrived within 2 hours of resection and were immediately processed into single-cell suspensions. Tissue was mechanically dissociated and enzymatically digested with DNase I, collagenase I and hyaluronidase for roughly 28 minutes at 37 °C, then filtered and RBC-lysed.

The origin of this receptor is a human donor with non-small cell lung cancer. The V gene is TRBV7-8 and the J gene is TRBJ2-5, with TRBD1 as a weak D call on 5 bases. Sample: non-adjacent lung tissue. The DNA is as follows: TGTGCCAGCAGCTTAAGCCCCGTAAAGGGGGAGACCCAGTACTTC. Translated, it gives CASSLSPVKGETQYF.